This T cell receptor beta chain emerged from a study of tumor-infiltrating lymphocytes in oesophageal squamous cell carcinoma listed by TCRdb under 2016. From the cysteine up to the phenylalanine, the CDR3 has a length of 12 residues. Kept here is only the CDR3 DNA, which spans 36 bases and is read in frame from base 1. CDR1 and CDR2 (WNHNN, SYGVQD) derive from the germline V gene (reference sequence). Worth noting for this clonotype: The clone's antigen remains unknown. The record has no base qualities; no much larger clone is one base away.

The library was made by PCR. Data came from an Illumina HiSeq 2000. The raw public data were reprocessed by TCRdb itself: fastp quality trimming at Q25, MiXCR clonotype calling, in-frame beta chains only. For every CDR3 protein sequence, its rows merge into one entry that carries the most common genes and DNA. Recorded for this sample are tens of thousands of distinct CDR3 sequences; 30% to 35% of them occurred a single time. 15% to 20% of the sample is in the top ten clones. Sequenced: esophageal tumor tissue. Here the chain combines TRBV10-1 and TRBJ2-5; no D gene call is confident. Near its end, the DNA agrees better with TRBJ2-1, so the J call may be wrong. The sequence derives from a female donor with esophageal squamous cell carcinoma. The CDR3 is CASSDGVMEQFF. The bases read TGCGCCAGCAGCGATGGGGTAATGGAGCAGTTCTTC.